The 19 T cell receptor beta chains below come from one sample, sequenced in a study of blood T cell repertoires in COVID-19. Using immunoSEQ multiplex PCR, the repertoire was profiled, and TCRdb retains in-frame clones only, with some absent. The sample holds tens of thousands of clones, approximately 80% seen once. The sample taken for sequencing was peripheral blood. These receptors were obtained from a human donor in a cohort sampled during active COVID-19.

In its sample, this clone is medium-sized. Here the CDR3 reads CASSFGTGSGNTIYF. The CDR3 nucleotides read TGTGCCAGCAGCTTTGGGACAGGGTCTGGAAACACCATATATTTT. This chain connects TRBV11-2 to TRBJ1-3; 9 bases are shared with TRBD1. Trimming took 3 bases from V and 1 from J; bases not matched to a gene: 1. Germline loops: CDR1 SGHAT, CDR2 FQNNGV. CDR3 length: 15 residues.

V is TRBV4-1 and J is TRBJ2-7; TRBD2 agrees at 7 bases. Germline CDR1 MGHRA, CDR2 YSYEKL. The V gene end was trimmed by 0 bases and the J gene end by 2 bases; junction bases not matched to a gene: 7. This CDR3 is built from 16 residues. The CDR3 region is CASSQDLGGSAYEQYF. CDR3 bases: TGCGCCAGCAGCCAAGATTTAGGCGGGAGCGCCTACGAGCAGTACTTC.

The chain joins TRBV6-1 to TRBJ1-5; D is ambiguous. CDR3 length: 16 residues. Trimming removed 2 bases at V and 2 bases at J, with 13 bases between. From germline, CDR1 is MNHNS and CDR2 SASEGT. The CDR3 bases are TGTGCCAGCAGTGAACTTCCTCGGGTGGGCAATCAGCCCCAGCATTTT. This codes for CASSELPRVGNQPQHF.

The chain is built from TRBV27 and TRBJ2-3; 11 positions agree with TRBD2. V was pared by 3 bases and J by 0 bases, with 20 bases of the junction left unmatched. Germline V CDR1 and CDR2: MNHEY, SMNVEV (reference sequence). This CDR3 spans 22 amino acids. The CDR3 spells CASSLWGLTSGRRDDSTDTQYF. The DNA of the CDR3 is TGTGCCAGCAGTTTGTGGGGGTTAACTAGCGGGAGACGTGATGATAGCACAGATACGCAGTATTTT.

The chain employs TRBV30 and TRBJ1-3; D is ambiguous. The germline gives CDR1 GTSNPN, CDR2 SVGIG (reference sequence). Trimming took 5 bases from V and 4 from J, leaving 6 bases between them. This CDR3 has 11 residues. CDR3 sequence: CAWQFGNTIYF. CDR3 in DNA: TGTGCCTGGCAGTTCGGAAACACCATATATTTT.

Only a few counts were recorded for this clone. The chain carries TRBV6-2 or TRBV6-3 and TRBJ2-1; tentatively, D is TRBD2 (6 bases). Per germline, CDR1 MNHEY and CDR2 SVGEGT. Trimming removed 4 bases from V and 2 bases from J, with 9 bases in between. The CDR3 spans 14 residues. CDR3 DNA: TGTGCCAGCAGTTTCAGGGAGGCCTACAATGAGCAGTTCTTC. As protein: CASSFREAYNEQFF.

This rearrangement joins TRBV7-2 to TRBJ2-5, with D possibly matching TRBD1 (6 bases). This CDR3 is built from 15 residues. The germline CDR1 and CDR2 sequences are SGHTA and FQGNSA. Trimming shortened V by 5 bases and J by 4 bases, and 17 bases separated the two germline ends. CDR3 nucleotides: TGTGCCAGCAGCCACGCCGGGACACAGGGAGAGACCCAGTACTTC. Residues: CASSHAGTQGETQYF.

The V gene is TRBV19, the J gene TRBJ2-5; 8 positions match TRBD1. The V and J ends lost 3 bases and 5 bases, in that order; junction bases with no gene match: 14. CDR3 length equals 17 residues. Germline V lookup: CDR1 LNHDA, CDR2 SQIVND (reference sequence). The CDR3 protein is CASSMVLPGGWRETQYF. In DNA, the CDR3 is TGTGCCAGTAGTATGGTCTTACCAGGGGGCTGGAGGGAGACCCAGTACTTC.

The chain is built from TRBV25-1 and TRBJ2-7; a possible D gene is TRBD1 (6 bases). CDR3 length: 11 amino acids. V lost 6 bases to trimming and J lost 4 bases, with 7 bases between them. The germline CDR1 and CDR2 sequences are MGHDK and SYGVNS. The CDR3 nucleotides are TGTGCCAGCAGACAGGGATACGAGCAGTACTTC. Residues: CASRQGYEQYF.

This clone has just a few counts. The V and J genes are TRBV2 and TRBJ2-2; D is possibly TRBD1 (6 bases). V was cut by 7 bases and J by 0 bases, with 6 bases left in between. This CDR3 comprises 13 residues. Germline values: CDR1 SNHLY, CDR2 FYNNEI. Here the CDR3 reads CASNRANTGELFF. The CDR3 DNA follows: TGTGCCAGCAACAGGGCGAACACCGGGGAGCTGTTTTTT.

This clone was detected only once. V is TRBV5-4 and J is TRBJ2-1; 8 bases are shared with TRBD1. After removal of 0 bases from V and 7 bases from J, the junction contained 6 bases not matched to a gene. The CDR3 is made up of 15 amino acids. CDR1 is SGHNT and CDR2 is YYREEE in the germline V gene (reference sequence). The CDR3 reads CASSLVRGLENEQFF. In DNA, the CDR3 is TGTGCCAGCAGCTTGGTCAGGGGGCTGGAGAATGAGCAGTTCTTC.

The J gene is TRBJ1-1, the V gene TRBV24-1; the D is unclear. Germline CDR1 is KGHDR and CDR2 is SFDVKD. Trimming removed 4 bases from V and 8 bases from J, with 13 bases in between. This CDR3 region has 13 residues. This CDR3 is CATSDSNEEEAFF. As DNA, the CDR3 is TGTGCCACCAGTGACTCCAACGAGGAAGAAGCTTTCTTT.

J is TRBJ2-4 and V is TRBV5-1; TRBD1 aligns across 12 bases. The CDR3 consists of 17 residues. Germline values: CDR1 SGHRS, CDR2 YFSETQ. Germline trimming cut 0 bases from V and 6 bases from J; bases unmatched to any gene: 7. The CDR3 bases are TGCGCCAGCAGCTTGGCCTGGGGACAGGGGGCAGGAAACATTCAGTACTTC. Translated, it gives CASSLAWGQGAGNIQYF.

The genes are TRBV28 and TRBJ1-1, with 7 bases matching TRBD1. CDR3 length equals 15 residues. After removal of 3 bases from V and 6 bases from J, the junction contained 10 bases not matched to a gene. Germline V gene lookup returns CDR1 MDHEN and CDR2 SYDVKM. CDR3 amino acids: CASSFTGARSAEAFF. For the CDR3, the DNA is TGTGCCAGCAGTTTTACAGGGGCCCGATCGGCTGAAGCTTTCTTT.

CDR3 DNA: TGTGCCAGCAGCCCTCGGTTGAGCGGAAATGAAAAACTGTTTTTT. Translation gives CASSPRLSGNEKLFF. This chain links TRBV11-1 with TRBJ1-4; D uncertain. The germline V gene has CDR1 SGHAT and CDR2 FQDESV (reference sequence). The CDR3 length is 15 residues. V was shortened by 5 bases and J by 5 bases, with 15 bases between the two germline ends.

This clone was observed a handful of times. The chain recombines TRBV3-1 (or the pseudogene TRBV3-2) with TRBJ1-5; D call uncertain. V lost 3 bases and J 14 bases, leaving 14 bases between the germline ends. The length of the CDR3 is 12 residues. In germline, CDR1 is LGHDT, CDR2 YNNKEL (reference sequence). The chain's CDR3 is CASSQVPGFKHF. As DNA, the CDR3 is TGTGCCAGCAGCCAGGTCCCGGGGTTTAAGCATTTT.

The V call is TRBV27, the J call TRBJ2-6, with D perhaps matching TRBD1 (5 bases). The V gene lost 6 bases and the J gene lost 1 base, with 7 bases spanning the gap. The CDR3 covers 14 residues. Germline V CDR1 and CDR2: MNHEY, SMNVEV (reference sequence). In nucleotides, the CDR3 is TGTGCCAGCAGCCCAGGGTCTGGGGCCAACGTCCTGACTTTC. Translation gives CASSPGSGANVLTF. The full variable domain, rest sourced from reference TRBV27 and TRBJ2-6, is EAQVTQNPRYLITVTGKKLTVTCSQNMNHEYMSWYRQDPGLGLRQIYYSMNVEVTDKGDVPEGYKVSRKEKRNFPLILESPSPNQTSLYFCASSPGSGANVLTFGAGSRLTVL.

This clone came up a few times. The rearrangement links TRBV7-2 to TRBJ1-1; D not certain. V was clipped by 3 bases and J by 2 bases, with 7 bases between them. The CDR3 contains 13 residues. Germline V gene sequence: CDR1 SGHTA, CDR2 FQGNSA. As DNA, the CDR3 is TGTGCCAGCAGCTTGAGCTCAAACACTGAAGCTTTCTTT. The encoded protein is CASSLSSNTEAFF.

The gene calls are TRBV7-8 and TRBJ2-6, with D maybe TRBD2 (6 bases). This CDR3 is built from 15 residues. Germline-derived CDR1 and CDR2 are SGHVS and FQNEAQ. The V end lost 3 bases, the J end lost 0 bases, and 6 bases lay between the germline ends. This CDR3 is CASSLGGSGANVLTF. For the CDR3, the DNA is TGTGCCAGCAGCTTGGGGGGCTCTGGGGCCAACGTCCTGACTTTC. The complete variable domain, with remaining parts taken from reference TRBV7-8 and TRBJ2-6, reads GAGVSQSPRYKVAKRGQDVALRCDPISGHVSLFWYQQALGQGPEFLTYFQNEAQLDKSGLPSDRFFAERPEGSVSTLKIQRTQQEDSAVYLCASSLGGSGANVLTFGAGSRLTVL.